This record concerns one TCR beta chain sequence. The data are from a study of blood T cell repertoires in COVID-19. Background on the study: Nucleic acid was either cDNA or gDNA, and it came from T cells, B-cell-depleted T cells, or PBMCs.

Trimming left V 3 bases short and J 3 bases short, with 10 bases between. The V gene's germline CDR1 is KGHSH and CDR2 LQKENI. The length of the CDR3 is 14 residues. Data came from immunoSEQ multiplex PCR; TCRdb stores just in-frame clones and leaves some out. Of over 100,000 clones listed, 75% to 90% are singletons. The V gene is TRBV18, the J gene TRBJ2-3; TRBD2 might be the D (5 bases). The sample consisted of peripheral blood. The receptor was derived from a man aged 60 to 75 with acute or convalescent COVID-19. The CDR3 DNA reads TGTGCCAGCTCACCTGCTGGGAGAACAGATACGCAGTATTTT. This translates into CASSPAGRTDTQYF.